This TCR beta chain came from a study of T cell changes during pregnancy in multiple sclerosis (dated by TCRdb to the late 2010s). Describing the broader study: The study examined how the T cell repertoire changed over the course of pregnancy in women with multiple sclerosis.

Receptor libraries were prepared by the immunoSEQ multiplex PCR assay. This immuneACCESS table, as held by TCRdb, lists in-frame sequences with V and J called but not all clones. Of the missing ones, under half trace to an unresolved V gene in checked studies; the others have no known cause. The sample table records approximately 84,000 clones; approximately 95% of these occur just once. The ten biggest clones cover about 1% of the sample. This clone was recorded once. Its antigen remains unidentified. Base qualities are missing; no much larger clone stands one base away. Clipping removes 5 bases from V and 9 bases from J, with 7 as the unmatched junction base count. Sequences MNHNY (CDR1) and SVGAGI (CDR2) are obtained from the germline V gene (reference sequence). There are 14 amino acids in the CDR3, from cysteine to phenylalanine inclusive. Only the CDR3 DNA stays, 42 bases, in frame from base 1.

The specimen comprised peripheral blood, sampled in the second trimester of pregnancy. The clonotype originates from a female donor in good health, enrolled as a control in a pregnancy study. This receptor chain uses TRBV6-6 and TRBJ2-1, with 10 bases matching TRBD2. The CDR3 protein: CASSRAGGYGEQFF. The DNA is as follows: TGTGCCAGCAGTAGAGCGGGAGGGTATGGTGAGCAGTTCTTC.